One and the same sample provided the 19 T cell receptor beta chains below, sequenced in a study of human T cells and chemical hapten exposure. Researchers extracted total RNA from unfractionated whole blood. TCRdb ran MiXCR on the 5' RACE reads and lists one entry per CDR3 protein. The sample has over 95,000 distinct CDR3 sequences; 15% to 20% are singletons. These receptors were taken from a human donor in good health.

This clonotype was found a few times. The gene calls are TRBV24-1 and TRBJ1-1, with no clear D. The V gene lost 5 bases and the J gene lost 4 bases, with 4 bases spanning the gap. In germline, CDR1 is KGHDR, CDR2 SFDVKD. The CDR3 runs 11 residues. This CDR3 is CATSGGTEAFF. The CDR3 DNA sequence: TGTGCCACCAGTGGGGGCACTGAAGCTTTCTTT.

The J gene is TRBJ2-5, the V gene TRBV5-6; D not resolved. Trimming took off 0 bases at V and 3 bases at J, with 12 bases between the two ends. CDR1 is SGHDT, CDR2 YYEEEE, per germline. The CDR3 consists of 15 residues. The chain's CDR3 is CASSLAITSKETQYF. The DNA for the CDR3 is TGTGCCAGCAGCTTGGCCATTACGTCCAAAGAGACCCAGTACTTC.

This clonotype occurred a few times. J is TRBJ1-1 and V is TRBV14; 8 bases fit TRBD1. The CDR3 spans 13 residues. Germline CDR1 is SGHDN and CDR2 is FVKESK. The V gene end was trimmed by 3 bases and the J gene end by 7 bases; junction bases not matched to a gene: 4. The CDR3 DNA is TGTGCCAGCAGCCAGGGGGACAGGCGTGAAGCTTTCTTT. This sequence encodes CASSQGDRREAFF.

The sample holds a few counts of this clonotype. The chain combines TRBV30 with TRBJ2-7; D is possibly TRBD1 or TRBD2 (5 bases each). CDR1 and CDR2 (germline): GTSNPN, SVGIG (reference sequence). Trimming removed 1 base from V and 4 bases from J, with 14 bases in between. The CDR3 has 14 residues. As DNA, the CDR3 is TGTGCCTGGAGTGGACCGGGACGGCGGTACGAGCAGTACTTC. Translating gives CAWSGPGRRYEQYF.

The V and J genes are TRBV5-1 and TRBJ1-4; D is perhaps TRBD1 (5 bases). There are 15 residues in the CDR3. The germline V and J ends were trimmed by 0 bases and 0 bases, with 6 bases remaining between them. CDR1 and CDR2 (germline): SGHRS, YFSETQ. CDR3 region: CASSLGGATNEKLFF. The CDR3 DNA is TGCGCCAGCAGCTTGGGGGGGGCAACTAATGAAAAACTGTTTTTT.

The J gene is TRBJ1-2, the V gene TRBV11-2; D may be TRBD1 (6 bases). With 5 bases removed from V and 8 bases from J, the gap between germline ends came to 18 bases. Germline CDR1 SGHAT, CDR2 FQNNGV. The CDR3 sequence is 14 residues long. Here the CDR3 reads CASSPGAYRGGYTF. CDR3 DNA: TGTGCCAGCAGCCCGGGGGCCTACCGGGGGGGCTACACCTTC. Full variable domain (remainder filled in from reference TRBV11-2 and TRBJ1-2): EAGVAQSPRYKIIEKRQSVAFWCNPISGHATLYWYQQILGQGPKLLIQFQNNGVVDDSQLPKDRFSAERLKGVDSTLKIQPAKLEDSAVYLCASSPGAYRGGYTFGSGTRLTVV.

In its sample, this clonotype was seen many times. The rearrangement links TRBV28 to TRBJ1-5, with a possible D match to TRBD1 (5 bases). Trimming took 3 bases from V and 1 from J, leaving 10 bases between them. CDR3 length equals 15 residues. Germline V CDR1 and CDR2: MDHEN, SYDVKM. CDR3 amino acids: CASSFAGGSNQPQHF. The CDR3 DNA is TGTGCCAGCAGTTTTGCGGGGGGGAGCAATCAGCCCCAGCATTTT.

This clonotype showed up many times. The chain links TRBV7-8 to TRBJ1-4; 7 bases fit TRBD1. The CDR3 runs 15 residues. Per the germline V gene, CDR1 is SGHVS and CDR2 is FQNEAQ. J lost 11 bases, V lost 1 base, and 10 bases had no gene match. This chain's CDR3 is CASSLELTGSRKLFF. CDR3 in DNA: TGTGCCAGCAGCTTAGAATTGACAGGGAGTCGGAAACTGTTTTTT.

This clonotype has just a few counts. V and J are TRBV6-6 and TRBJ2-7; 7 bases line up with TRBD1. V shed 7 bases and J 6 bases; nucleotides not matched to a gene: 18. The CDR3 loop spans 16 amino acids. Germline CDR1 and CDR2: MNHNY and SVGAGI (reference sequence). Written as DNA, the CDR3 is TGTGCCAGCACCAGAGACGTTACGAGGGGGCGCGGCGAGCAGTACTTC. As protein: CASTRDVTRGRGEQYF.

This chain connects TRBV29-1 to TRBJ2-1, with 10 bases identical to TRBD2. The germline CDR1 and CDR2 sequences are SQVTM and ANQGSEA. Trimming at V came to 4 bases and at J to 7 bases, leaving 4 bases not matched to a gene. The CDR3 is 13 residues long. The CDR3 nucleotides are TGCAGCGTTGCTAAGACTAGCGGGAATGAGCAGTTCTTC. Its protein is CSVAKTSGNEQFF.

This clonotype was seen more than once but under ten times. The rearrangement joins TRBV27 to TRBJ2-2, with TRBD2 matching 12 bases. The CDR3 length is 18 residues. With V trimmed by 1 base and J by 2 bases, 5 bases remained unmatched. In germline, CDR1 is MNHEY, CDR2 SMNVEV (reference sequence). The chain's CDR3 is CASSLWGTSGLNTGELFF. The DNA of the CDR3 is TGTGCCAGCAGTTTATGGGGGACTAGCGGGCTTAACACCGGGGAGCTGTTTTTT.

The J gene is TRBJ2-5, the V gene TRBV4-1; D ambiguous. The ends were cut back, 0 bases at V and 7 bases at J, with 6 bases in the middle. CDR1 and CDR2 from the germline V gene are MGHRA and YSYEKL. The CDR3 length is 12 residues. CDR3: CASSQDAGTQYF. In DNA form, the CDR3 reads TGCGCCAGCAGCCAAGATGCCGGGACCCAGTACTTC.

The genes are TRBV3-1 and TRBJ2-7; unclear D gene. Trimming shortened V by 4 bases and J by 4 bases, and 11 bases separated the two germline ends. The CDR3 is 13 amino acids. CDR1 and CDR2 from the germline V gene are LGHDT and YNNKEL (reference sequence). Here the CDR3 reads CASSPKGLYEQYF. Written as DNA, the CDR3 is TGTGCCAGCAGCCCTAAAGGGTTGTACGAGCAGTACTTC.

This clonotype was counted between two and nine times. The rearrangement joins TRBV5-1 to TRBJ1-6; unclear D gene. With 3 bases removed from V and 3 bases from J, the gap between germline ends came to 13 bases. Germline CDR1 and CDR2: SGHRS and YFSETQ. The CDR3 is made up of 16 amino acids. The CDR3 coding sequence is TGCGCCAGCAGCTCCGGGATCTCCGGCTATAATTCACCCCTCCACTTT. It yields the protein CASSSGISGYNSPLHF.

The chain uses TRBV2 and TRBJ2-3, with 9 positions matching TRBD1. Germline trimming cut 8 bases from V and 4 bases from J; bases unmatched to any gene: 10. This CDR3 has 15 amino acids. The germline V gene encodes CDR1 SNHLY and CDR2 FYNNEI. The CDR3 coding sequence is TGTGCCAGCGGACCGGGACAGGGTAAAGCAGATACGCAGTATTTT. This encodes CASGPGQGKADTQYF.

This chain connects TRBV2 to TRBJ2-7; 10 bases map to TRBD1. Per the germline V gene, CDR1 is SNHLY and CDR2 is FYNNEI. After removal of 6 bases from V and 6 bases from J, the junction contained 5 bases not matched to a gene. The length of the CDR3 is 13 residues. In DNA form, the CDR3 reads TGTGCCAGCAGCCGGGACAGGGGTAGCGAGCAGTACTTC. Encoded protein: CASSRDRGSEQYF.

This clonotype was counted a few times. The CDR3 is CASSPIDRAKNIQYF. The DNA for the CDR3 is TGTGCCAGCTCACCAATAGACAGAGCCAAAAACATTCAGTACTTC. This chain links TRBV18 with TRBJ2-4; tentatively, D is TRBD1 (5 bases). The ends were cut back, 2 bases at V and 0 bases at J, with 8 bases in the middle. CDR1 KGHSH and CDR2 LQKENI come from the germline V gene. The CDR3 totals 15 residues.

This clonotype came up a few times. This chain uses TRBV29-1 with TRBJ2-3; D is possibly TRBD1 (6 bases). Looked up from germline, CDR1 is SQVTM and CDR2 is ANQGSEA. V was clipped by 5 bases and J by 2 bases, with 11 bases between them. This CDR3 is built from 13 residues. Here the CDR3 reads CSVSGDNTDTQYF. As DNA, the CDR3 is TGCAGCGTTAGTGGGGACAACACAGATACGCAGTATTTT.

This clonotype was recorded a few times. This chain joins TRBV7-4 and TRBJ2-7; perhaps TRBD2 as D (6 bases). The V end lost 10 bases, the J end lost 12 bases, and 13 bases lay between the germline ends. The CDR3 is 9 amino acids. The V gene's germline CDR1 is SGHVT and CDR2 SQSDAQ. The CDR3 reads CATRRGRYF. For the CDR3, the DNA is TGTGCCACGAGGAGGGGCAGGTACTTC.